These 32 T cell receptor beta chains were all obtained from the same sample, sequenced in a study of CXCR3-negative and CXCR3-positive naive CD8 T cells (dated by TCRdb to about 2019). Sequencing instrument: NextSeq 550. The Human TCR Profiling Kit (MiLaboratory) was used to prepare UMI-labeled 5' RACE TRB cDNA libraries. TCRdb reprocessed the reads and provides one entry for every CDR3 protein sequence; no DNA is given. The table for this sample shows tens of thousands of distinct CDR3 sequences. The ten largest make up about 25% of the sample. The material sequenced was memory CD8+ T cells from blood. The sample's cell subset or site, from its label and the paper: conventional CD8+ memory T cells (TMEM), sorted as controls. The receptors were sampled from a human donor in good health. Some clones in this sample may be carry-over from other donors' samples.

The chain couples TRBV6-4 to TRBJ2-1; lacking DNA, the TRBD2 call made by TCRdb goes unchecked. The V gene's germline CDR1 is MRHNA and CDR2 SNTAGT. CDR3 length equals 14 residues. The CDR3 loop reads CASSEAGGYNEQFF.

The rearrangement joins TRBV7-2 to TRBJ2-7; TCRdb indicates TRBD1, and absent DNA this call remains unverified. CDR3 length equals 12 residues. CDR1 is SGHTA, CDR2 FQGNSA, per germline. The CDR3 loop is CASSFQGYEQYF.

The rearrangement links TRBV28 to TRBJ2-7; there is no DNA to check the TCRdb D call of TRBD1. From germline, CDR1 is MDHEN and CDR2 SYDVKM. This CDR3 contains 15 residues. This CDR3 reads CASSSTGTGVYEQYF.

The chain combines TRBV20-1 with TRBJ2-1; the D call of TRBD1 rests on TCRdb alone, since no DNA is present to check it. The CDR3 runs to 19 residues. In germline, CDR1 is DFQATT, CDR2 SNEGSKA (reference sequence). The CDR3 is CSARVTIAPKRPSYNEQFF.

The CDR3 protein is CASSLTSGNEQFF. V gene TRBV6-2 or TRBV6-3 combines with J gene TRBJ2-1; TCRdb's D call of TRBD2 is untestable without DNA. This CDR3 spans 13 amino acids. Germline values: CDR1 MNHEY, CDR2 SVGEGT.

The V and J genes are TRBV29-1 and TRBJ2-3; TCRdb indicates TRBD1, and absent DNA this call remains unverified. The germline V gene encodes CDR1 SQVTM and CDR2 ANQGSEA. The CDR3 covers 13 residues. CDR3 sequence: CGSYRDSTDTQYF.

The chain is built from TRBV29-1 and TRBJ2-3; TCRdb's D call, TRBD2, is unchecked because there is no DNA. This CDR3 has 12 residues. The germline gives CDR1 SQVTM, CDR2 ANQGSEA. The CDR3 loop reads CSGRTIGDTQYF.

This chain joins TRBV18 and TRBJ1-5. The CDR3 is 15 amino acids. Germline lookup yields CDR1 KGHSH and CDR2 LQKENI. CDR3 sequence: CASSPPGSGNQPQHF.

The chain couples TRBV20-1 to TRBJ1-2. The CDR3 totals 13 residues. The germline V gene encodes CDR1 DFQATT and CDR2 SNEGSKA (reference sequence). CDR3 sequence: CSARGSFVDGYTF.

The CDR3 sequence is CASSQAAPSGWGNQPQHF. The chain joins TRBV4-1 to TRBJ1-5; the D call from TCRdb, TRBD1, cannot be confirmed without DNA. This CDR3 is built from 18 residues. From germline, CDR1 is MGHRA and CDR2 YSYEKL.

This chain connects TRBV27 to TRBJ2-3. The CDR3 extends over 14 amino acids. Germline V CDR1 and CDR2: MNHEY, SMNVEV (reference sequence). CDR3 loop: CASSIYGSTDTQYF.

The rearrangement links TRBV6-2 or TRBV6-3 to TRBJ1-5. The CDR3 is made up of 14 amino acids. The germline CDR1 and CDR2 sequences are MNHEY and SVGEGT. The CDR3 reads CASSYSSENQPQHF.

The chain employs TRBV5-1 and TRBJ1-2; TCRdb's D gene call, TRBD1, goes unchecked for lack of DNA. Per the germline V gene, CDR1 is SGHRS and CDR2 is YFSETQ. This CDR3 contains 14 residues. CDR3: CASSLEQGAYGYTF.

CDR3 in amino acids: CASSPRTSRSTDTQYF. The V and J genes are TRBV3-1 and TRBJ2-3; TCRdb picks TRBD2, but there is no DNA to check that call. From germline, CDR1 is LGHDT and CDR2 YNNKEL (reference sequence). The CDR3 sequence is 16 residues long.

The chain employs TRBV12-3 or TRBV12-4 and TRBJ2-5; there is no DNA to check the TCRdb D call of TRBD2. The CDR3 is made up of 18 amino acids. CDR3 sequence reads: CASSLGGGGDPLSETQYF.

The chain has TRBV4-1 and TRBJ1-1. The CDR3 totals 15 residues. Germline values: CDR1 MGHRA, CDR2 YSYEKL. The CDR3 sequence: CASSQEGLLNTEAFF.

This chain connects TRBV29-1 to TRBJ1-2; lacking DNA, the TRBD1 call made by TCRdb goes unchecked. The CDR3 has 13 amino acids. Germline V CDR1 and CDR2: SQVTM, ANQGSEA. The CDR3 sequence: CSVGFPGDYGYTF.

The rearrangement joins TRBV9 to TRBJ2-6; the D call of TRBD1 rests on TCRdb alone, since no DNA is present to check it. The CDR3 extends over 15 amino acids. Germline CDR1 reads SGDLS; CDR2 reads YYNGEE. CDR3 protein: CASSVSGSGANVLTF.

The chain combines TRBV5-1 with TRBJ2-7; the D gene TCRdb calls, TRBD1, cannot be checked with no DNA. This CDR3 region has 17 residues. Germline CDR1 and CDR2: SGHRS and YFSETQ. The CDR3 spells CASSAGDVGPGWYEQYF.

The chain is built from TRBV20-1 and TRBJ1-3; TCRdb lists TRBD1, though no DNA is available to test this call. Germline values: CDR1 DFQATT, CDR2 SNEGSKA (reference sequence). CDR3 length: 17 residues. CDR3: CSARDLLGGISGNTIYF.

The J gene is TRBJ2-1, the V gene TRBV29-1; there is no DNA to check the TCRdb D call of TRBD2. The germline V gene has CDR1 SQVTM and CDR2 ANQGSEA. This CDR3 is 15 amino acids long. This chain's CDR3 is CSVEVARADRSEQFF.

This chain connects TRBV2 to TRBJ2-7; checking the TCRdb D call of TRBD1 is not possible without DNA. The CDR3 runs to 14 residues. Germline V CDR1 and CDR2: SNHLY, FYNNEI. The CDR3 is CASSAYQGAYEQYF.

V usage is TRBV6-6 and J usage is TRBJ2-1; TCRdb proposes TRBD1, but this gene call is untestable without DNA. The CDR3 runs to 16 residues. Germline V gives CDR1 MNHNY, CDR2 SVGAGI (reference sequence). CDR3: CASSYEETDTTMGQFF.

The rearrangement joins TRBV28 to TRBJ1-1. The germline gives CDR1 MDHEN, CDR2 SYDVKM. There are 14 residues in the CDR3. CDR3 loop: CASSFRGGHTEAFF. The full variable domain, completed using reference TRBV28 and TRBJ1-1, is DVKVTQSSRYLVKRTGEKVFLECVQDMDHENMFWYRQDPGLGLRLIYFSYDVKMKEKGDIPEGYSVSREKKERFSLILESASTNQTSMYLCASSFRGGHTEAFFGQGTRLTVV.

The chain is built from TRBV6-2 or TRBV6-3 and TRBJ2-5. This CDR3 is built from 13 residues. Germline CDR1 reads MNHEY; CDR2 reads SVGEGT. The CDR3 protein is CASTPASGETQYF.

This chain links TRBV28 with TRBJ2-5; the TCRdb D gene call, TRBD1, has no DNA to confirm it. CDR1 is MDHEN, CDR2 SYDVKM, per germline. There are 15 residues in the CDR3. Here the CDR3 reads CASSLYRGDQETQYF.

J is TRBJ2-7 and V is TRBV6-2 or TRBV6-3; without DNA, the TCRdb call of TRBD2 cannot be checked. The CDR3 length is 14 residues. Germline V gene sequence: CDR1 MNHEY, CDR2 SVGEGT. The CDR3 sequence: CASSWASGFYEQYF.

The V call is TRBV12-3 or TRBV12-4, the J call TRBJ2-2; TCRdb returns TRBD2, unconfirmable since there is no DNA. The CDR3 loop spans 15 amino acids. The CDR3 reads CASHPASSNTGELFF.

The CDR3 is CASSFGPGRGNTIYF. This rearrangement joins TRBV7-3 to TRBJ1-3. This CDR3 spans 15 amino acids. Germline CDR1 is SGHTA and CDR2 is FQGTGA.

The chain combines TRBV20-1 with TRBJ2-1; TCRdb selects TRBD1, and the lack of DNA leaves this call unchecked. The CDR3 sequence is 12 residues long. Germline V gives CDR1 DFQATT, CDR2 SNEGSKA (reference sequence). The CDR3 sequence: CSANRAVNEQFF.

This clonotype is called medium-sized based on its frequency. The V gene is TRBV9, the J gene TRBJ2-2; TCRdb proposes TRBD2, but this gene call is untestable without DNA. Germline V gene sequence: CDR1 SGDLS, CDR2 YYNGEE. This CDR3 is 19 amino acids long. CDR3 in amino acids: CASSPSEAGLAGDTGELFF.

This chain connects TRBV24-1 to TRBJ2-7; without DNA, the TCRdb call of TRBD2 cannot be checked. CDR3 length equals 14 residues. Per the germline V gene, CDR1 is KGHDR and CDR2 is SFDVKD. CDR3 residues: CATSDLNQGSEKYF.